In its sample, the clone carrying this T cell receptor (beta chain) was seen once. Its antigen is unknown. These data belong to a study of cytomegalovirus exposure and HLA in healthy donors. 60 Vbeta and 13 Jbeta primers were used in PCR. Clones were read by immunoSEQ multiplex PCR, and TCRdb kept only the in-frame ones, dropping some. The sample lists approximately 100,000 clones, roughly 85% occurring once. There are 16 residues in the CDR3. V was trimmed by 4 bases and J by 5 bases, leaving 20 bases between them. From germline, CDR1 is GTSNPN and CDR2 SVGIG (reference sequence). Study results and limitations: V- and J-gene trimming in TCR beta was tied to a missense DCLRE1C variant by an analysis performed later. Later on, analysis showed that most CMV-associated TCR beta chains appeared to be HLA-restricted. Reportedly, cytomegalovirus status was diagnosed with high sensitivity and specificity.

This TCR was sampled from a man younger than 40 in good health and CMV-seronegative. Sequenced material: PBMCs. V gene TRBV30 combines with J gene TRBJ2-2; perhaps TRBD2 as D (6 bases). The CDR3 loop is CAWMFGGTFRTGELFF. DNA of the CDR3: TGTGCCTGGATGTTTGGAGGGACTTTTCGGACCGGGGAGCTGTTTTTT.